A single sample gave rise to the 16 T cell receptor beta chains below, sequenced in a study of T cell responses to AZD1222 COVID-19 vaccine. Sequencing used immunoSEQ multiplex PCR; TCRdb keeps in-frame clones, though not all of them. The sample records about 92,000 clones, roughly 88% being singletons. The source material was peripheral blood, sampled on day 0 of MenACWY control vaccination. These receptors all stem from an adult in good health.

The chain carries TRBV7-9 and TRBJ1-5; tentatively, D is TRBD1 (5 bases). Germline loops: CDR1 SEHNR, CDR2 FQNEAQ (reference sequence). CDR3 length: 16 amino acids. V dropped 1 base and J dropped 0 bases, with 10 bases sitting between them. The CDR3 sequence is CASSLGQPYSNQPQHF. The CDR3 nucleotides are TGTGCCAGCAGCTTAGGACAGCCTTATAGCAATCAGCCCCAGCATTTT.

The CDR3 here is CASSGRQGQHIAEAFF. For the CDR3, the DNA is TGTGCCAGCAGTGGAAGACAGGGGCAACATATCGCTGAAGCTTTCTTT. The rearrangement joins TRBV25-1 to TRBJ1-1, with 8 bases matching TRBD1. J gave up 6 bases and V 4 bases, and 13 bases lay outside the gene matches. Germline values: CDR1 MGHDK, CDR2 SYGVNS. CDR3 length equals 16 residues. Full variable domain (rest looked up from reference TRBV25-1 and TRBJ1-1): EADIYQTPRYLVIGTGKKITLECSQTMGHDKMYWYQQDPGMELHLIHYSYGVNSTEKGDLSSESTVSRIRTEHFPLTLESARPSHTSQYLCASSGRQGQHIAEAFFGQGTRLTVV.

The rearrangement links TRBV2 to TRBJ1-1, with a possible D match to TRBD1 (5 bases). The CDR3 loop spans 13 amino acids. Germline loops: CDR1 SNHLY, CDR2 FYNNEI. The ends were cut back, 6 bases at V and 8 bases at J, with 16 bases in the middle. DNA of the CDR3: TGTGCCAGCAGAGCCGGGACTTTAATCGAAGCTTTCTTT. Translated, it gives CASRAGTLIEAFF.

The chain recombines TRBV28 with TRBJ2-2, with D possibly being TRBD1 (6 bases). Germline V lookup: CDR1 MDHEN, CDR2 SYDVKM. V was clipped by 3 bases and J by 1 base, with 12 bases between them. The CDR3 is 16 amino acids. The CDR3 region has the DNA TGTGCCAGCAGTTTTGGCAGGGGCTTGAACACCGGGGAGCTGTTTTTT. This gives the protein CASSFGRGLNTGELFF.

This clone was counted once. The V call is TRBV10-3, the J call TRBJ2-2; 9 nucleotides line up with TRBD1. With 7 bases clipped from V and 7 bases from J, the junction kept 7 bases outside the gene matches. The CDR3 totals 14 residues. From germline, CDR1 is ENHRY and CDR2 SYGVKD. The DNA of the CDR3 is TGTGCCATCAAGACAGGGGGTTTTGGCGGGGAGCTGTTTTTT. It specifies CAIKTGGFGGELFF.

This sequence joins TRBV28 and TRBJ2-5; D possibly corresponds to TRBD2 (5 bases). Between the trimmed V and J ends, which lost 5 bases and 1 base, there was a span of 11 bases. Germline CDR1 is MDHEN and CDR2 is SYDVKM. The CDR3 has 14 amino acids. CDR3 amino acids: CASSQDWVQETQYF. CDR3 nucleotides: TGTGCCAGCAGTCAGGACTGGGTCCAAGAGACCCAGTACTTC.

V gene TRBV30 combines with J gene TRBJ2-7, with 8 bases identical to TRBD1. Germline CDR1 reads GTSNPN; CDR2 reads SVGIG (reference sequence). This CDR3 has 15 residues. The J segment lost 2 bases and the V segment lost 0 bases, leaving 6 bases of the junction unmatched. The CDR3 nucleotides read TGTGCCTGGAGTGTAGGACAGGGAGCCCCCTACGAGCAGTACTTC. Its translation: CAWSVGQGAPYEQYF.

V gene TRBV9 combines with J gene TRBJ2-1; D is unclear. The CDR3 loop spans 15 amino acids. Per germline, CDR1 SGDLS and CDR2 YYNGEE. V was trimmed by 2 bases and J by 1 base, leaving 10 bases between them. CDR3 DNA sequence: TGTGCCAGCAGCGTGATGACGACGTCCTACAATGAGCAGTTCTTC. Protein product: CASSVMTTSYNEQFF.

V usage is TRBV20-1 and J usage is TRBJ2-7; D is unresolved. The CDR3 extends over 10 amino acids. CDR1 and CDR2 from the germline V gene are DFQATT and SNEGSKA (reference sequence). Here the CDR3 DNA reads TGCAGCGCCTTTGTAGGCGAGCAGTACTTC. This translates into CSAFVGEQYF.

V gene TRBV7-2 combines with J gene TRBJ1-1; tentative D call: TRBD1 (5 bases). This CDR3 has 15 amino acids. Germline V gene lookup returns CDR1 SGHTA and CDR2 FQGNSA. V was pared by 3 bases and J by 0 bases, with 11 bases between. The CDR3 DNA reads TGTGCCAGCAGCTTCGGGGCGCGGGTGAACACTGAAGCTTTCTTT. It specifies CASSFGARVNTEAFF. The whole variable domain, remainder taken from reference TRBV7-2 and TRBJ1-1, is GAGVSQSPSNKVTEKGKDVELRCDPISGHTALYWYRQSLGQGLEFLIYFQGNSAPDKSGLPSDRFSAERTGGSVSTLTIQRTQQEDSAVYLCASSFGARVNTEAFFGQGTRLTVV.

This clone has only one observation. The chain carries TRBV29-1 and TRBJ1-2; unclear D gene. With 5 bases removed from V and 3 bases from J, the gap between germline ends came to 10 bases. Per the germline V gene, CDR1 is SQVTM and CDR2 is ANQGSEA. CDR3 length equals 12 residues. The CDR3 coding sequence is TGCAGCGTTCAGCGCGGCGACTATGGCTACACCTTC. Its protein product is CSVQRGDYGYTF.

This clone was counted once. The chain carries TRBV28 and TRBJ1-6, with TRBD1 matching 11 bases. CDR3 length: 16 residues. V trimming: 6 bases; J trimming: 8 bases; junction bases outside the gene matches: 9. CDR1 is MDHEN, CDR2 SYDVKM, per germline. The CDR3, as DNA: TGTGCCAGCAGACCCTCCTCGGGACAGGGGGATTCACCCCTCCACTTT. It specifies CASRPSSGQGDSPLHF.

The rearrangement uses TRBV11-2 and TRBJ1-6; weak D call: TRBD1 (5 bases). The V gene's germline CDR1 is SGHAT and CDR2 FQNNGV. The CDR3 is 15 amino acids. Trimming stripped 2 bases from V and 5 bases from J, with 10 bases between. CDR3 region: CASSLSGADNSPLHF. CDR3 DNA: TGTGCCAGCAGCTTATCCGGGGCTGATAATTCACCCCTCCACTTT.

The V and J genes are TRBV19 and TRBJ1-5; D unresolved. CDR3 length equals 15 residues. Deletions cut 4 bases from V and 7 bases from J, with 17 bases between. The germline CDR1 and CDR2 sequences are LNHDA and SQIVND (reference sequence). This CDR3 reads CASSTRTGLGQPQHF. The DNA for the CDR3 is TGTGCCAGTAGTACCCGTACGGGGTTAGGGCAGCCCCAGCATTTT.

This clone came up once. V gene TRBV19 combines with J gene TRBJ1-1, with TRBD1 matching 8 bases. The length of the CDR3 is 13 residues. Germline V lookup: CDR1 LNHDA, CDR2 SQIVND (reference sequence). The trim removed 5 bases at V and 3 bases at J, leaving 2 bases unmatched. The CDR3: CASSSQGDTEAFF. The CDR3 DNA sequence: TGTGCCAGTAGTTCACAGGGGGACACTGAAGCTTTCTTT. The variable domain in full, completed from reference TRBV19 and TRBJ1-1, reads DGGITQSPKYLFRKEGQNVTLSCEQNLNHDAMYWYRQDPGQGLRLIYYSQIVNDFQKGDIAEGYSVSREKKESFPLTVTSAQKNPTAFYLCASSSQGDTEAFFGQGTRLTVV.

The chain combines TRBV9 with TRBJ1-1; D might be TRBD1 (5 bases). In germline, CDR1 is SGDLS, CDR2 YYNGEE. This CDR3 has 14 residues. V lost 0 bases and J 5 bases, leaving 11 bases between the germline ends. This CDR3 reads CASSVDEGRTEAFF. The CDR3 bases are TGTGCCAGCAGCGTAGACGAGGGGAGGACTGAAGCTTTCTTT.